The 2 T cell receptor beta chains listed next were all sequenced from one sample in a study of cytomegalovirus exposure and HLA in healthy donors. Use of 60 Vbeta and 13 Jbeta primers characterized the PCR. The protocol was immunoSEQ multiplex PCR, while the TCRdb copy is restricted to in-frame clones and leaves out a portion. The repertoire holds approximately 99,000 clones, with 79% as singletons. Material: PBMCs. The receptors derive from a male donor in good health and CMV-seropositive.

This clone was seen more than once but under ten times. CDR3 loop: CASSRGQKDYGYTF. The DNA of the CDR3 is TGTGCCAGCAGCCGCGGACAAAAAGACTATGGCTACACCTTC. The chain uses TRBV14 and TRBJ1-2; a weak D match, TRBD1 (5 bases). Per germline, CDR1 SGHDN and CDR2 FVKESK. Trimming left V 4 bases short and J 3 bases short, with 12 bases between. CDR3 size: 14 residues.

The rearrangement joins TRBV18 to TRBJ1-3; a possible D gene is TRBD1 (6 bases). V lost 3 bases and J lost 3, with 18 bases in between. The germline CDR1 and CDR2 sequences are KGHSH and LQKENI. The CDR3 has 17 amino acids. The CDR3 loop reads CASSPPVGRGGGNTIYF. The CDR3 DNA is TGTGCCAGCTCACCCCCTGTCGGCAGGGGTGGTGGAAACACCATATATTTT. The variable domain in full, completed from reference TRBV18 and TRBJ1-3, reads NAGVMQNPRHLVRRRGQEARLRCSPMKGHSHVYWYRQLPEEGLKFMVYLQKENIIDESGMPKERFSAEFPKEGPSILRIQQVVRGDSAAYFCASSPPVGRGGGNTIYFGEGSWLTVV.